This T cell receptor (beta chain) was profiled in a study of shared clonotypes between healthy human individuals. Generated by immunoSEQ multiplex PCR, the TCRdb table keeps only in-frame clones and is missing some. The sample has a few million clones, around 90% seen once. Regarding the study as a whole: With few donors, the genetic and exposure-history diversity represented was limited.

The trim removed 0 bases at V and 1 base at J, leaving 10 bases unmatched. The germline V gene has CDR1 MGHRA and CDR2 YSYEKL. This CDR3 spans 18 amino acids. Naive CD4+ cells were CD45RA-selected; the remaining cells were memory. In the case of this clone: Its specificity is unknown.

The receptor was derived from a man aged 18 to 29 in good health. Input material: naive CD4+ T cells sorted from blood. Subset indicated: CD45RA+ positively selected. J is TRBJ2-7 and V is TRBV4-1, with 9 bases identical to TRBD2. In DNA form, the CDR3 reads TGCGCCAGCAGCCAAGATCTTGCTAGCGGGACCCTGTCCTACGAGCAGTACTTC. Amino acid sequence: CASSQDLASGTLSYEQYF.